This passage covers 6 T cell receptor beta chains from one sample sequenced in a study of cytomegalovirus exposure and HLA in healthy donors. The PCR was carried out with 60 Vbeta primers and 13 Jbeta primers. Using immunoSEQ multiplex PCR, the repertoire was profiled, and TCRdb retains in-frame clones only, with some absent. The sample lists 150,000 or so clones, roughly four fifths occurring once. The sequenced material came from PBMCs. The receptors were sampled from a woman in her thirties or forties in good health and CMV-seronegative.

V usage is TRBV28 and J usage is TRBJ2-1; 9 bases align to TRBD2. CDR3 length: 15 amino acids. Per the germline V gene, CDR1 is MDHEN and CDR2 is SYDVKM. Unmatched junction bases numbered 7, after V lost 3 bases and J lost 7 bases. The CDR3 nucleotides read TGTGCCAGCAGTTTCGCGGGACTAGCAAAAAATGAGCAGTTCTTC. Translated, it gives CASSFAGLAKNEQFF.

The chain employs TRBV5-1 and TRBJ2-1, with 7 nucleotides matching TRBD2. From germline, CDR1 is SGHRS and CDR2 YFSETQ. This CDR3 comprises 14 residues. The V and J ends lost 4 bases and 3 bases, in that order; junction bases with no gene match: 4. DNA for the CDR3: TGCGCCAGCAGCCTCAGCGGGAACTACAATGAGCAGTTCTTC. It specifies CASSLSGNYNEQFF.

This CDR3 reads CASSPSGSGHEQYF. The CDR3, as DNA: TGTGCCAGCAGCCCTAGCGGGAGCGGGCACGAGCAGTACTTC. The chain is built from TRBV7-3 and TRBJ2-7; 10 nucleotides match TRBD2. CDR1 is SGHTA and CDR2 is FQGTGA in the germline V gene. V dropped 5 bases and J dropped 5; count of bases not matched to a gene: 6. The CDR3 covers 14 residues.

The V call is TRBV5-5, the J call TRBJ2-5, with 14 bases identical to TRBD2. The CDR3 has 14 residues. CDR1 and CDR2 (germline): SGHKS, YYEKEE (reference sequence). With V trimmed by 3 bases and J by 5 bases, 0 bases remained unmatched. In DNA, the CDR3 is TGTGCCAGCAGCTGGACTAGCGGGAGGGAGACCCAGTACTTC. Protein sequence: CASSWTSGRETQYF.

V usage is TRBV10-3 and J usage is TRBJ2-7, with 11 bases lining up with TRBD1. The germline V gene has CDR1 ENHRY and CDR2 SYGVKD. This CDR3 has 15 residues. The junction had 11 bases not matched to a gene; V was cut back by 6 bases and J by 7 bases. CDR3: CAISSGQGAAKEQYF. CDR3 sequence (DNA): TGTGCCATCAGCTCTGGACAGGGGGCCGCGAAGGAGCAGTACTTC.

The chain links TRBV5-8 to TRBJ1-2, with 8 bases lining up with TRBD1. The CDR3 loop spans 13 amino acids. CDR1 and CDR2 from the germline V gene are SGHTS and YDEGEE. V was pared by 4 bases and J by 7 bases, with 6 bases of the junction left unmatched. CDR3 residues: CASSPQGVGGYTF. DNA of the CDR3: TGTGCCAGCAGCCCACAGGGGGTAGGTGGCTACACCTTC.